The sequence of this TCR beta chain was determined in a study of blood T cell repertoires in COVID-19. Overall study context: COVID-19 samples collected from the United States, Italy and Spain covered acute and convalescent phases.

The assay was immunoSEQ multiplex PCR, and TCRdb's table has in-frame clones only and misses some. The sample has roughly 440,000 clones, 88% seen once. Trimming shortened V by 1 base and J by 0 bases, and 13 bases separated the two germline ends. This CDR3 region has 16 residues. CDR1 and CDR2 (germline): SGHRS, YFSETQ. What was sequenced was peripheral blood. The chain couples TRBV5-1 to TRBJ1-1; no reliable D call. The sequence was obtained from a woman aged 45-65 years with COVID-19, enrolled during active disease. The DNA for the CDR3 is TGCGCCAGCAGCTTGTCCGGGGTCCGAGTGAACACTGAAGCTTTCTTT. Translation gives CASSLSGVRVNTEAFF. Using reference TRBV5-1 and TRBJ1-1 for the parts outside the CDR3, the full variable domain is KAGVTQTPRYLIKTRGQQVTLSCSPISGHRSVSWYQQTPGQGLQFLFEYFSETQRNKGNFPGRFSGRQFSNSRSEMNVSTLELGDSALYLCASSLSGVRVNTEAFFGQGTRLTVV.